This T cell receptor (beta chain) was recovered during a study of cytomegalovirus exposure and HLA in healthy donors. Each donor was healthy, and each was a bone marrow donor. This clone was picked up one time. The germline V gene encodes CDR1 LNHDA and CDR2 SQIVND (reference sequence). The CDR3 is 13 amino acids. J gave up 6 bases and V 2 bases, and 1 base lay outside the gene matches. Amplification used 60 Vbeta primers and 13 Jbeta primers. Assay: immunoSEQ multiplex PCR; the TCRdb copy retains only in-frame clones and omits some. The sample yields about 140,000 clones, 65% to 80% seen once. The chain links TRBV19 to TRBJ1-1, with TRBD1 identical over 9 bases. The sample was PBMCs. The receptor was derived from a male donor in good health and CMV-seronegative. CDR3 in amino acids: CASSIWDRAEAFF. Here the CDR3 DNA reads TGTGCCAGTAGTATATGGGACAGGGCTGAAGCTTTCTTT.